This TCR beta chain was found in a study of T cell repertoires in cytomegalovirus infection. Whole-study context: The public TCR beta signatures pointed to both CMV infection and matching HLA type.

MiXCR was run by TCRdb on the reads, yielding one entry per CDR3 protein. Among about 570,000 distinct CDR3 sequences listed, under 45% were seen once. This CDR3 contains 16 residues. Germline CDR1 reads MNHEY; CDR2 reads SVGAGI. V was clipped by 2 bases and J by 2 bases, with 12 bases between them. Findings and limits, study-wide: Dominating the ex vivo response were TCR beta clonotypes that were CMV-specific and HLA-C-restricted.

With regard to this clonotype: Antigen: not known.

The material was cultured PBMCs, obtained from culture after CMV antigen stimulation. The TCR originated in a human donor in good health (CMV status not recorded). Some clones in this sample may be carry-over from other donors' samples. V gene TRBV6-5 combines with J gene TRBJ1-4; unclear D gene. This CDR3 reads CASSYIVPGTNEKLFF. DNA of the CDR3: TGTGCCAGCAGTTACATAGTGCCGGGTACTAATGAAAAACTGTTTTTT.